The 20 T cell receptor beta chains given below trace back to one sample, sequenced in a study of neurological immune-mediated disorders. MiXCR, run by TCRdb on the 5' RACE reads, gives a single entry per CDR3 protein. Altogether 55,000 to 75,000 distinct CDR3 sequences are present, roughly 13% being singletons, with the ten largest covering approximately 4.6%. Time point of the sample: longitudinal time-point 1 (baseline). Sequenced material: PBMCs. These receptor sequences come from a female donor with HTLV-1-associated myelopathy (HAM/TSP).

About this clonotype itself: Because it lacks the conserved phenylalanine or tryptophan at the end, this CDR3 is likely a read error. The chain employs TRBV28 and TRBJ2-5, with D unclear. The CDR3 covers 15 residues. The germline V gene encodes CDR1 MDHEN and CDR2 SYDVKM. The CDR3 region is CARSSPTFPQETQYL. The CDR3 bases are TGTGCCAGAAGTTCCCCGACATTTCCCCAAGAGACCCAGTACCTC.

Comment on this clonotype: A much larger clone lies one base from this, so it may be a read error. The V gene is TRBV12-3 or TRBV12-4, the J gene TRBJ2-2, with 15 positions matching TRBD2. The CDR3 runs to 17 residues. In DNA, the CDR3 is TGTGCCAACAGTCCCCGGACTAGCGGGGGGGCCACCGGGGAGCTGTTTTTT. Its protein is CANSPRTSGGATGELFF.

This clonotype was counted at least ten times. The chain employs TRBV20-1 and TRBJ2-5; D gene unclear. CDR3 length: 12 amino acids. Germline CDR1 reads DFQATT; CDR2 reads SNEGSKA (reference sequence). The germline V and J ends were trimmed by 6 bases and 5 bases, with 13 bases remaining between them. This CDR3 is CSAVPLGETQYF. CDR3 coding DNA: TGCAGTGCGGTACCTCTGGGGGAGACCCAGTACTTC.

V and J are TRBV3-1 and TRBJ1-1, with D possibly matching TRBD1 (5 bases). Trimming pared 1 base from V and 7 bases from J, leaving 13 bases between. There are 14 residues in the CDR3. CDR1 and CDR2 (germline): LGHDT, YNNKEL (reference sequence). The chain's CDR3 is CASSQGGVGGEAFF. The CDR3 nucleotides read TGTGCCAGCAGCCAAGGAGGGGTCGGAGGTGAAGCTTTCTTT. Combining the CDR3 with reference TRBV3-1 and TRBJ1-1 gives the whole variable domain DTAVSQTPKYLVTQMGNDKSIKCEQNLGHDTMYWYKQDSKKFLKIMFSYNNKELIINETVPNRFSPKSPDKAHLNLHINSLELGDSAVYFCASSQGGVGGEAFFGQGTRLTVV.

This clonotype appeared many times. The gene calls are TRBV24-1 and TRBJ1-2; a possible D gene is TRBD1 (6 bases). The CDR3 is 17 residues long. Germline-derived CDR1 and CDR2 are KGHDR and SFDVKD. The germline V and J ends were trimmed by 9 bases and 4 bases, with 26 bases remaining between them. CDR3 bases: TGTGCCACCCCGCTGTTAGGGGGGCGAGGGGATTCCTATGGCTACACCTTC. Its translation is CATPLLGGRGDSYGYTF.

This clonotype was counted at least ten times. The V call is TRBV12-3 or TRBV12-4, the J call TRBJ2-2, with D perhaps given as TRBD1 or TRBD2 (5 bases each). Deletions cut 5 bases from V and 4 bases from J, with 11 bases between. CDR3 length equals 14 residues. The CDR3 sequence is CASSIDSGTGELFF. CDR3 bases: TGTGCCAGCAGTATTGACAGCGGCACCGGGGAGCTGTTTTTT.

For this clonotype: A read error may explain this, as a much larger clone is one base away. The chain uses TRBV20-1 and TRBJ2-5, with D maybe TRBD2 (6 bases). The length of the CDR3 is 12 residues. Germline assignment: CDR1 DFQATT and CDR2 SNEGSKA (reference sequence). The chain's CDR3 is CCAREGRETQYF. The CDR3 bases are TGCTGTGCTAGGGAAGGGAGGGAGACCCAGTACTTC.

With respect to this clonotype: A much larger clone lies a single base off, so this may be a read error. The chain uses TRBV6-5 and TRBJ2-3; D uncertain. CDR1 MNHEY and CDR2 SVGAGI come from the germline V gene. The CDR3 is made up of 13 amino acids. CDR3: CASCYDHRDTQYF. DNA for the CDR3: TGTGCCAGCTGTTACGACCATAGAGATACGCAGTATTTT.

There are a few counts of this clonotype. The DNA of the CDR3 is TGTGCCAGCAGGAGGGGCAATCAGCCCCAGCATTTT. Protein sequence: CASRRGNQPQHF. This chain uses TRBV12-3 or TRBV12-4 with TRBJ1-5, with D unclear. This CDR3 contains 12 residues. Trimming removed 6 bases from V and 2 bases from J, with 5 bases in between.

This clonotype was seen more than once but under ten times. This may be a read error, as it is one base from a much larger clone. The J gene is TRBJ2-1, the V gene TRBV7-9; D call uncertain. Germline V lookup: CDR1 SEHNR, CDR2 FQNEAQ (reference sequence). V lost 1 base to trimming and J lost 8 bases, with 12 bases between them. The length of the CDR3 is 14 residues. The CDR3 DNA is TGTGCCAGCAGCTTAGTGACCCCAAGGGATGAGCAGTTCTTC. It is translated as CASSLVTPRDEQFF.

Comments on this clonotype: One end of the junction varies from germline; a read error may be responsible. The chain carries TRBV5-1 and TRBJ1-6; TRBD1 is a possible D gene (6 bases). The CDR3 extends over 22 amino acids. Germline CDR1 reads SGHRS; CDR2 reads YFSETQ. CDR3 sequence (DNA): TGCGCCAGCAGCCTGGCCGAAGCGACAGGTCCGCTCCCTATCTCCTATGATTCACCCCTCCACTTT. It specifies CASSLAEATGPLPISYDSPLHF. Together with reference TRBV5-1 and TRBJ1-6, the CDR3 gives the full variable domain: KAGVTQTPRYLIKTRGQQVTLSCSPISGHRSVSWYQQTPGQGLQFLFEYFSETQRNKGNFPGRFSGRQFSNSRSEMNVSTLELGDSALYLCASSLAEATGPLPISYDSPLHFGNGTRLTVT.

This clonotype has ten or more counts. This chain's CDR3 is CASSDGTGGTYEQYF. The DNA for the CDR3 is TGCGCCAGCAGCGACGGGACAGGGGGGACCTACGAGCAGTACTTC. V gene TRBV5-1 combines with J gene TRBJ2-7; 11 nucleotides agree with TRBD1. The CDR3 sequence is 15 residues long. Germline V gives CDR1 SGHRS, CDR2 YFSETQ. J lost 2 bases, V lost 4 bases, and 5 bases had no gene match.

This clonotype was observed a handful of times. The rearrangement joins TRBV12-3 or TRBV12-4 to TRBJ2-3, with TRBD2 identical over 15 bases. V lost 6 bases to trimming and J lost 0 bases; unmatched junction nucleotides: 7. This CDR3 is 18 amino acids long. CDR3 protein: CASSPGLAGGLSTDTQYF. The CDR3 region has the DNA TGTGCCAGCAGCCCGGGACTAGCGGGGGGTCTAAGCACAGATACGCAGTATTTT.

This clonotype was observed at least ten times. The chain employs TRBV5-1 and TRBJ1-1; 8 nucleotides align to TRBD1. Losses at the gene ends were 1 base for V and 7 bases for J; bases not matched to a gene: 12. Germline V gene sequence: CDR1 SGHRS, CDR2 YFSETQ. This CDR3 is built from 16 residues. The DNA of the CDR3 is TGCGCCAGCAGCTTGTCATTGGGGGCAGGGGGCGGTGAAGCTTTCTTT. Translating it yields CASSLSLGAGGGEAFF.

This clonotype was seen at least ten times. The chain carries TRBV4-1 and TRBJ1-4; maybe TRBD1 (5 bases). Germline loops: CDR1 MGHRA, CDR2 YSYEKL. The CDR3 runs to 15 residues. V shed 3 bases and J shed 8 bases, with 16 bases lying between them. The CDR3 loop reads CASSHPEAPGEKLFF. CDR3 DNA sequence: TGCGCCAGCAGCCACCCAGAGGCCCCAGGGGAAAAACTGTTTTTT.

This clonotype was seen repeatedly, ten times or more. The rearrangement joins TRBV7-7 to TRBJ2-2, with D unresolved. The CDR3 has 13 amino acids. V lost 2 bases and J lost 4, with 5 bases in between. CDR1 and CDR2 from the germline V gene are SSHAT and FNYEAQ (reference sequence). CDR3 amino acids: CASSLSGTGELFF. In nucleotides, the CDR3 is TGTGCCAGCAGCTTATCGGGCACCGGGGAGCTGTTTTTT.

V gene TRBV20-1 combines with J gene TRBJ2-2, with a tentative D call TRBD1 (6 bases). Per germline, CDR1 DFQATT and CDR2 SNEGSKA (reference sequence). V lost 6 bases and J lost 2, with 19 bases in between. CDR3 length: 16 residues. The CDR3 here is CSANTWGTPNTGELFF. CDR3 bases: TGCAGTGCGAATACCTGGGGGACACCCAACACCGGGGAGCTGTTTTTT.

This clonotype was picked up many times. The chain links TRBV10-3 to TRBJ2-3; 8 nucleotides align to TRBD2. The CDR3 runs 16 residues. Germline V CDR1 and CDR2: ENHRY, SYGVKD. V shed 7 bases, J shed 2 bases, and the junction held 11 bases outside the gene matches. Here the CDR3 reads CAITSGAGGHTDTQYF. In DNA form, the CDR3 reads TGTGCCATCACCTCAGGGGCGGGGGGCCACACAGATACGCAGTATTTT.

This clonotype was recorded many times. This rearrangement joins TRBV3-1 to TRBJ2-1, with a weak D call TRBD2 (5 bases). The V end was cut by 0 bases, the J end by 4 bases, with 10 bases between. The germline gives CDR1 LGHDT, CDR2 YNNKEL (reference sequence). The CDR3 consists of 15 residues. The CDR3 DNA sequence: TGTGCCAGCAGCCAAGATCGGACTCCTTACAATGAGCAGTTCTTC. Protein sequence: CASSQDRTPYNEQFF.

V usage is TRBV27 and J usage is TRBJ2-3, with no clear D. With 8 bases removed from V and 4 bases from J, the gap between germline ends came to 10 bases. There are 12 residues in the CDR3. The germline gives CDR1 MNHEY, CDR2 SMNVEV (reference sequence). CDR3 DNA: TGTGCCAGCGTTTTATTCCCAGATACGCAGTATTTT. Its protein product is CASVLFPDTQYF.